This T cell receptor (beta chain) was sequenced for a study of T cell changes during pregnancy in multiple sclerosis. Germline V gene lookup returns CDR1 SSHAT and CDR2 FNYEAQ (reference sequence). CDR3 length: 15 residues. Sequencing was performed with immunoSEQ multiplex PCR; in TCRdb, only in-frame clones are kept and a portion is missing. In the table there are 55,000 to 70,000 clones, roughly 93% of which are singletons. Notes on this clone: A junction end diverges from the germline sequence, so it may reflect a read error.

The V and J genes are TRBV7-7 and TRBJ2-3; 11 bases fit TRBD2. This TCR was recovered from a female donor with multiple sclerosis, enrolled in a pregnancy study. The specimen was peripheral blood, collected after pregnancy. CDR3 amino acids: CASSRLAGKLDTQYF. CDR3 DNA: TGTGCTAGCAGCCGACTAGCGGGGAAACTAGATACGCAGTATTTT.